This is a list of T cell receptor beta chains from one sample in a study of CD8 T cells in ankylosing spondylitis. TCRdb independently ran MiXCR on the 5' RACE reads; one entry per CDR3 protein. Among 15,000 to 20,000 distinct CDR3 sequences listed, roughly 8.2% were seen once. Sequenced input: blood. These receptors came from a male donor with ankylosing spondylitis or in good health (not recorded which). CDR3s include the opening cysteine and the closing phenylalanine or tryptophan. A D gene is named only where the DNA matches it firmly. Only part of the rows carry a size: once, few, many, or a class if the clone is expanded.

V gene	clone size	D gene	J gene	CDR3 DNA	CDR3 protein
TRBV11-2	-	TRBD2	TRBJ2-5	TGTGCCAGCAGAAGAGGGACTAGCGGGGGCCAAGAGACCCAGTACTTC	CASRRGTSGGQETQYF
TRBV5-1	many	TRBD2	TRBJ2-4	TGCGCCAGCAGCACCGGGACTAGCGGTTACATTCAGTACTTC	CASSTGTSGYIQYF
TRBV7-3	many	-	TRBJ2-1	TGTGCCAGCAGCTTAATGGGCACCTACAATGAGCAGTTCTTC	CASSLMGTYNEQFF
TRBV29-1	few	-	TRBJ2-3	TGCAGCGTCCTTATCTTTAGGGATACGCAGTATTTT	CSVLIFRDTQYF
TRBV5-1	many	-	TRBJ2-4	TGCGCCAGCAGCTTGGTGGGGGGCGAAAACATTCAGTACTTC	CASSLVGGENIQYF
TRBV7-9	many	-	TRBJ1-1	TGTGCCAGCATAGAGACCGCGAACACTGAAGCTTTCTTT	CASIETANTEAFF
TRBV20-1	many	-	TRBJ1-4	TGCAGTGCTAGACCACTCCGGGATGGGGGTGAAAAACTGTTTTTT	CSARPLRDGGEKLFF
TRBV6-5	few	-	TRBJ1-1	TGTGCCAGCAGTCTCTCTCGTGGGACTGAAGCTTTCTTT	CASSLSRGTEAFF
TRBV12-3/TRBV12-4	many	-	TRBJ2-3	TGTGCCAGCAAGGGTGAGGTGACAGATACGCAGTATTTT	CASKGEVTDTQYF
TRBV2	-	-	TRBJ2-2	TGTGCCAGCAAAGTGAGTTCGGGCCGCCAGACCGGGGAGCTGTTTTTT	CASKVSSGRQTGELFF
TRBV12-3/TRBV12-4	many	TRBD2	TRBJ2-7	TGTGCCAGCAAGACTAGCGGGACGTACGAGCAGTACTTC	CASKTSGTYEQYF
TRBV13	-	-	TRBJ1-1	TGTGCCAGCAGCTTAACCGGTGGGACTGAAGCTTTCTTT	CASSLTGGTEAFF
TRBV28	few	TRBD1	TRBJ1-5	TGTGCCAGCAGTTTTATTGGGACAGAGAATCAGCCCCAGCATTTT	CASSFIGTENQPQHF
TRBV27	many	-	TRBJ2-7	TGTGCCAGCAGTTTATCGATAAGGGGGTACGAGCAGTACTTC	CASSLSIRGYEQYF
TRBV7-2	many	-	TRBJ2-3	TGTGCCAGCAGCTTATGGCTAGCAGGAGATACGCAGTATTTT	CASSLWLAGDTQYF
TRBV12-3/TRBV12-4	few	-	TRBJ2-1	TGTGCCAGCAATGCCGGGACACCGTCTGCGGATGAGCAGTTCTTC	CASNAGTPSADEQFF
TRBV12-3/TRBV12-4	many	TRBD2	TRBJ2-1	TGTGCCAGCAGTCACCTAACTAGCGGCAATGAGCAGTTCTTC	CASSHLTSGNEQFF
TRBV6-5	few	-	TRBJ2-6	TGTGCCAGCAGTTACTCGGAGGCCAACGTCCTGACTTTC	CASSYSEANVLTF
TRBV20-1	-	TRBD2	TRBJ2-5	TGCAGTGCTAAAAAGACTAGCGGGGGGGTCCGTACGGAGACCCAGTACTTC	CSAKKTSGGVRTETQYF
TRBV7-2	many	-	TRBJ2-7	TGTGCCAGCAGCTTCGGAATGCTCTACGAGCAGTACTTC	CASSFGMLYEQYF
TRBV9	many	TRBD1	TRBJ2-2	TGTGCCAGCAGCATGTATGGGACAGGGGTCACCGGGGAGCTGTTTTTT	CASSMYGTGVTGELFF
TRBV5-6	medium-sized	-	TRBJ1-4	TGTGCCAGCAGCTTGGTCTGGGATGAAAAACTGTTTTTT	CASSLVWDEKLFF
TRBV12-3/TRBV12-4	-	-	TRBJ2-2	TGTGCCAGCAGTTTCCTAGCGACCGGGGAGCTGTTTTTT	CASSFLATGELFF
TRBV7-9	few	TRBD1	TRBJ2-1	TGTGCCAGCAGCAAGGGTGTCAGGGGGTCGTCTACGAGCTCCTACAATGAGCAGTTCTTC	CASSKGVRGSSTSSYNEQFF
TRBV6-6	many	-	TRBJ2-7	TGTGCCAGCAAGAGAGGGCAGCGGGCGAACTACGAGCAGTACTTC	CASKRGQRANYEQYF
TRBV6-6	many	TRBD1	TRBJ1-1	TGTGCCAGCACGGGACAGGGGAACACTGAAGCTTTCTTT	CASTGQGNTEAFF
TRBV9	many	-	TRBJ2-3	TGTGCCAGCAGCGTTGGTACGGTGAGGATCACAGATACGCAGTATTTT	CASSVGTVRITDTQYF
TRBV20-1	many	TRBD1	TRBJ1-1	TGCAGTGCTAGAATTCGGGTAAGGGACAGACTTTTGAACACTGAAGCTTTCTTT	CSARIRVRDRLLNTEAFF
TRBV29-1	-	-	TRBJ2-5	TGCAGCGTGGAGGGCAAAGAGACCCAGTACTTC	CSVEGKETQYF
TRBV29-1	few	-	TRBJ2-2	TGCAGCGTTGGCTCCACAGCAAACACCGGGGAGCTGTTTTTT	CSVGSTANTGELFF
TRBV3-1	-	-	TRBJ2-7	TGTGCCAGCAGCTCTGTTAGCCGTTTCTCCTACGAGCAGTACTTC	CASSSVSRFSYEQYF
TRBV7-2	-	-	TRBJ2-4	TGTGCCAGCAGCTTAGTGGCTGGAAACATTCAGTACTTC	CASSLVAGNIQYF
TRBV29-1	-	TRBD2	TRBJ2-4	TGCAGCGTTGAAGGGGGACTAGGTGGAAACATTCAGTACTTC	CSVEGGLGGNIQYF
TRBV7-9	-	-	TRBJ2-2	TGTGCCAGCAGCTTGTGGGGAACGAACACCGGGGAGCTGTTTTTT	CASSLWGTNTGELFF
TRBV7-7	-	-	TRBJ1-5	TGTGCCAGCAGCTCACCGAACCATCAGCCCCAGCATTTT	CASSSPNHQPQHF
TRBV20-1	many	-	TRBJ2-1	TGCAGTGCCGGAAGGCGCAATGAGCAGTTCTTC	CSAGRRNEQFF
TRBV6-2/TRBV6-3	many	-	TRBJ2-7	TGTGCCAGCAGTCCTATGCATTCCGAGCAGTACTTC	CASSPMHSEQYF
TRBV29-1	many	-	TRBJ2-1	TGCAGCGTTGAAAGCCCCCCGGGCAATGAGCAGTTCTTC	CSVESPPGNEQFF
TRBV7-9	-	-	TRBJ2-2	TGTGCCAGCAGCACAGGGACGGCCGGGGAGCTGTTTTTT	CASSTGTAGELFF
TRBV19	few	-	TRBJ2-3	TGTGCCAGTAGTATGGCCGGTCCCGATACGCAGTATTTT	CASSMAGPDTQYF
TRBV7-6	many	-	TRBJ2-3	TGTGCCAGCAGCTCCTCGGTTCGAGACACAGATACGCAGTATTTT	CASSSSVRDTDTQYF
TRBV6-2/TRBV6-3	many	TRBD2	TRBJ2-1	TGTGCCAGCAGCCCACTAGCGGGAGGGTCAAGTGAGCAGTTCTTC	CASSPLAGGSSEQFF
TRBV2	-	-	TRBJ2-2	TGTGCCACCCACGTAGCGGAATACAACACCGGGGAGCTGTTTTTT	CATHVAEYNTGELFF
TRBV28	few	-	TRBJ1-1	TGTGCCAGCAGTCCGCCAACAGGGATGGCAGCTTTCTTT	CASSPPTGMAAFF
TRBV4-3	-	-	TRBJ2-3	TGCGCCAGCAGCCAAGGCAACAGATTAGGGACGCAGTATTTT	CASSQGNRLGTQYF
TRBV7-9	few	TRBD1	TRBJ1-1	TGTGCCAGCAGCTGGACAGGGGGCAGGAGTACTGAAGCTTTCTTT	CASSWTGGRSTEAFF
TRBV7-9	many	-	TRBJ2-2	TGTGCCAGCAGCTTCCCGGGACGGACGAACACCGGGGAGCTGTTTTTT	CASSFPGRTNTGELFF